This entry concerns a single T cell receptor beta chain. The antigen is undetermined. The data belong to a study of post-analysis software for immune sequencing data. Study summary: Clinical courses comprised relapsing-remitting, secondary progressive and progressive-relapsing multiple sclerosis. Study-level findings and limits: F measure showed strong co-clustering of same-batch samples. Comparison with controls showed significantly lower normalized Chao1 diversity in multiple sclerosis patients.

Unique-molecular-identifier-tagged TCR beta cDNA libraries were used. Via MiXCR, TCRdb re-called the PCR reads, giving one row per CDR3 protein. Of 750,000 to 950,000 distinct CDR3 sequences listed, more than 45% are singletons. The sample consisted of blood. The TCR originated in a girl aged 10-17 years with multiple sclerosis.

CDR3 bases: TGCAGTGCTGGACTAGCGGGAGTAGTTGAGACCCAGTACTTC. Translation gives CSAGLAGVVETQYF. This chain links TRBV20-1 with TRBJ2-5, with 13 positions matching TRBD2. Per germline, CDR1 DFQATT and CDR2 SNEGSKA (reference sequence). V gave up 5 bases and J gave up 5 bases; unmatched junction bases: 5. The CDR3 sequence is 14 residues long.